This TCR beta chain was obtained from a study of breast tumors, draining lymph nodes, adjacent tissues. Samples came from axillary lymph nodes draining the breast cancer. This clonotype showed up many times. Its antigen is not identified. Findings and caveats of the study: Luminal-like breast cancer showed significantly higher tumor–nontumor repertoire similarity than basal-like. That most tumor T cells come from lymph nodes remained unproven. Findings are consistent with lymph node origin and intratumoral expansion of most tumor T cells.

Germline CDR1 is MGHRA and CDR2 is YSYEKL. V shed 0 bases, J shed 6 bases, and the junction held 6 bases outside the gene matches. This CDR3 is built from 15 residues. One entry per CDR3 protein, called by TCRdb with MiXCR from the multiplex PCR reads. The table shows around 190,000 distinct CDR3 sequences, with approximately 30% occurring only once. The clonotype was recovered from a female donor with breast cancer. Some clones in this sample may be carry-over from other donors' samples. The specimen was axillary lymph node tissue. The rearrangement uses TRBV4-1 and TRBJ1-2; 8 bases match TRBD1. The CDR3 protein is CASSQDLSGGNGYTF. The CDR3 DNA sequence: TGCGCCAGCAGCCAAGATCTCTCAGGGGGCAATGGCTACACCTTC.